This T cell receptor (beta chain) appears in the sequencing data of a study of response to subunit inactivated influenza vaccine. TCRdb passed the RT-PCR reads through MiXCR, listing each CDR3 protein once. The sample includes a few hundred thousand distinct CDR3 sequences, around 15% of them seen just once. This CDR3 spans 15 amino acids. The ends were cut back, 3 bases at V and 2 bases at J, with 10 bases in the middle. Germline CDR1 is LNHNV and CDR2 is YYDKDF (reference sequence). The rearrangement joins TRBV15 to TRBJ1-4; tentatively, D is TRBD1 (5 bases). The clonotype originates from a middle-aged man who received an inactivated influenza vaccine. Specimen: PBMCs from blood, collected 11 to 12 days after vaccination. In DNA, the CDR3 is TGTGCCACCAGCAGGCCGGGACCGACTAATGAAAAACTGTTTTTT. Its protein product is CATSRPGPTNEKLFF.